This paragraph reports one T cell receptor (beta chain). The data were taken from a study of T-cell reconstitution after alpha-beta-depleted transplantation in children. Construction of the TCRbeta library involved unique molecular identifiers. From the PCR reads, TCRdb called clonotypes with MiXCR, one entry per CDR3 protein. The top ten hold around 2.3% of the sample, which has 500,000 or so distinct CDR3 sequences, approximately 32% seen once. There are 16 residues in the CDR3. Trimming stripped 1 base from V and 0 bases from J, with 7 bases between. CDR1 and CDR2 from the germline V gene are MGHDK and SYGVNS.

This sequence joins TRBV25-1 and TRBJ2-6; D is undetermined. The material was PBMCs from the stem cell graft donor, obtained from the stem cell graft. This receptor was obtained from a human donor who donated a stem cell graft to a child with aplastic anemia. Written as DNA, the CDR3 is TGTGCCAGCAGTGAATGGGGTAGCTCTGGGGCCAACGTCCTGACTTTC. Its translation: CASSEWGSSGANVLTF.